The 30 T cell receptor beta chains below all came from one sample that was sequenced in a study of radiation and T cells in renal cell carcinoma. Sequencing was performed with immunoSEQ multiplex PCR; in TCRdb, only in-frame clones are kept and a portion is missing. The sample lists around 140,000 clones, about nine tenths occurring once. Time point denoted: baseline pretreatment blood. Specified treatment: 15 Gy SBRT to primary tumor, nephrectomy 4 weeks later. The sequenced sample was blood, obtained from a patient whose treatment included radiotherapy and nephrectomy. All receptors derive from an older woman with renal cell carcinoma.

This clone was seen a few times. V and J are TRBV5-5 and TRBJ1-1, with D hard to call. Looked up from germline, CDR1 is SGHKS and CDR2 is YYEKEE (reference sequence). Between the trimmed V and J ends, which lost 2 bases and 1 base, there was a span of 9 bases. This CDR3 is 14 amino acids long. The CDR3: CASSFGQKNTEAFF. CDR3 nucleotide sequence: TGTGCCAGCAGCTTCGGGCAAAAGAACACTGAAGCTTTCTTT.

The V gene is TRBV6-6, the J gene TRBJ1-6; D perhaps matches TRBD1 (5 bases). The CDR3 loop spans 14 amino acids. The germline V and J ends were trimmed by 8 bases and 0 bases, with 8 bases remaining between them. CDR1 is MNHNY and CDR2 is SVGAGI in the germline V gene (reference sequence). CDR3 in amino acids: CASCDSSYNSPLHF. In DNA form, the CDR3 reads TGTGCCAGCTGTGACAGCTCCTATAATTCACCCCTCCACTTT.

This chain joins TRBV28 and TRBJ2-6; no definite D call. The CDR3 sequence is 13 residues long. V was trimmed by 5 bases and J by 1 base, leaving 3 bases between them. The germline gives CDR1 MDHEN, CDR2 SYDVKM. As DNA, the CDR3 is TGTGCCAGCAGTCGATCTGGGGCCAACGTCCTGACTTTC. Protein sequence: CASSRSGANVLTF.

The chain couples TRBV5-4 to TRBJ2-5, with unresolved D. V lost 4 bases and J lost 1, with 11 bases in between. This CDR3 region has 14 residues. CDR1 SGHNT and CDR2 YYREEE come from the germline V gene (reference sequence). In DNA form, the CDR3 reads TGTGCCAGCAGCCCCAGGACGAGCCAAGAGACCCAGTACTTC. It specifies CASSPRTSQETQYF.

The chain couples TRBV14 to TRBJ1-4, with D unclear. V lost 1 base to trimming and J lost 3 bases, with 6 bases between them. The CDR3 is 14 amino acids. Germline-derived CDR1 and CDR2 are SGHDN and FVKESK. CDR3 in amino acids: CASSQAQPNEKLFF. CDR3 in DNA: TGTGCCAGCAGCCAAGCACAGCCTAATGAAAAACTGTTTTTT.

This clone was seen only once. The chain carries TRBV6-1 and TRBJ1-2; no clear D gene. The germline CDR1 and CDR2 sequences are MNHNS and SASEGT. CDR3 size: 13 residues. V was clipped by 3 bases and J by 8 bases, with 13 bases between them. CDR3 sequence: CASSDRSLGGYTF. The CDR3 bases are TGTGCCAGCAGTGACCGGTCCTTGGGCGGCTACACCTTC.

The chain joins TRBV19 to TRBJ1-1, with 7 bases aligning to TRBD1. Losses at the gene ends were 3 bases for V and 10 bases for J; bases not matched to a gene: 5. CDR1 is LNHDA, CDR2 SQIVND, per germline (reference sequence). The CDR3 loop spans 12 amino acids. In DNA form, the CDR3 reads TGTGCCAGTAGTATCCGGACAGGAGGAGCTTTCTTT. Protein: CASSIRTGGAFF.

This clone was picked up one time. The gene calls are TRBV7-9 and TRBJ2-3; 7 bases map to TRBD2. The CDR3 length is 15 residues. Germline CDR1 and CDR2: SEHNR and FQNEAQ (reference sequence). The junction had 3 bases not matched to a gene; V was cut back by 1 base and J by 2 bases. Here the CDR3 DNA reads TGTGCCAGCAGCTTAGGGCTAGCGGACACAGATACGCAGTATTTT. Translated: CASSLGLADTDTQYF.

V usage is TRBV28 and J usage is TRBJ2-3; 13 nucleotides match TRBD2. Germline V CDR1 and CDR2: MDHEN, SYDVKM. This CDR3 region has 14 residues. The J segment lost 9 bases and the V segment lost 6 bases, leaving 6 bases of the junction unmatched. CDR3 DNA: TGTGCCAGCAGAACTAGCGGGGGGGCACGGACGCAGTATTTT. Translation gives CASRTSGGARTQYF. Using reference TRBV28 and TRBJ2-3 for the parts outside the CDR3, the full variable domain is DVKVTQSSRYLVKRTGEKVFLECVQDMDHENMFWYRQDPGLGLRLIYFSYDVKMKEKGDIPEGYSVSREKKERFSLILESASTNQTSMYLCASRTSGGARTQYFGPGTRLTVL.

The chain is built from TRBV10-3 and TRBJ1-1; tentative D call: TRBD1 (5 bases). Germline CDR1 and CDR2: ENHRY and SYGVKD. This CDR3 is built from 16 residues. V gave up 0 bases and J gave up 3 bases, with 14 bases separating them. The CDR3 bases are TGTGCCATCAGTGAGTCGGGTCGGGGAGGGGACACTGAAGCTTTCTTT. Protein product: CAISESGRGGDTEAFF.

V is TRBV10-3 and J is TRBJ2-7; 10 bases match TRBD2. J was trimmed by 5 bases and V by 4 bases; bases with no gene match: 5. This CDR3 region has 14 residues. The germline CDR1 and CDR2 sequences are ENHRY and SYGVKD. The CDR3 sequence is CAISASGGVNEQYF. CDR3 sequence (DNA): TGTGCCATCAGTGCTAGCGGGGGTGTGAACGAGCAGTACTTC.

In the case of this clone: The junction differs from germline at one of its ends, possibly a read error. V is TRBV7-3 and J is TRBJ2-6; no clear D gene. This CDR3 spans 18 amino acids. Germline V lookup: CDR1 SGHTA, CDR2 FQGTGA. CDR3 amino acids: CASSLRPATPSGANVLTF. The DNA for the CDR3 is TGTGCCAGCAGTTTAAGGCCAGCTACCCCCTCTGGGGCCAACGTCCTGACTTTC. The full variable domain, in which reference TRBV7-3 and TRBJ2-6 provide the parts outside the CDR3, is GAGVSQTPSNKVTEKGKYVELRCDPISGHTALYWYRQSLGQGPEFLIYFQGTGAADDSGLPNDRFFAVRPEGSVSTLKIQRTERGDSAVYLCASSLRPATPSGANVLTFGAGSRLTVL.

The chain couples TRBV19 to TRBJ2-7; 7 bases map to TRBD1. Germline V gives CDR1 LNHDA, CDR2 SQIVND (reference sequence). The ends lost 6 bases at V and 3 bases at J; junction bases unmatched: 14. The CDR3 is 16 amino acids. Here the CDR3 reads CASRDPRDSGHYEQYF. The DNA for the CDR3 is TGTGCCAGTAGAGACCCCCGGGACAGTGGACACTACGAGCAGTACTTC.

V and J are TRBV5-1 and TRBJ2-1; the D is unclear. Germline CDR1 is SGHRS and CDR2 is YFSETQ. V lost 4 bases, J lost 4 bases, and 9 bases lay in between. This CDR3 is built from 13 residues. CDR3 coding DNA: TGCGCCAGCAGCCCCCCTTTGTACAATGAGCAGTTCTTC. Its protein is CASSPPLYNEQFF.

The rearrangement joins TRBV28 to TRBJ1-2; no clear D. The CDR3 contains 11 residues. Germline V lookup: CDR1 MDHEN, CDR2 SYDVKM. V was clipped by 5 bases and J by 8 bases, with 9 bases between them. CDR3 DNA: TGTGCCAGCAGTCTAGATGTCGGCTACACCTTC. Protein: CASSLDVGYTF.

This clone has just one count. The V and J genes are TRBV5-1 and TRBJ1-1; D gene unclear. This CDR3 has 13 residues. Germline lookup yields CDR1 SGHRS and CDR2 YFSETQ. V lost 4 bases and J lost 5, with 12 bases in between. DNA of the CDR3: TGCGCCAGCAGCCCGCCGACGTTGACTGAAGCTTTCTTT. Translation: CASSPPTLTEAFF.

The V and J genes are TRBV29-1 and TRBJ2-2, with TRBD2 matching over 8 bases. The CDR3 is 14 amino acids. V gave up 4 bases and J gave up 0 bases; unmatched junction bases: 1. Germline assignment: CDR1 SQVTM and CDR2 ANQGSEA. The CDR3 spells CSVAAGANTGELFF. The DNA of the CDR3 is TGCAGCGTTGCAGCGGGGGCGAACACCGGGGAGCTGTTTTTT.

The V call is TRBV5-5, the J call TRBJ1-1; D gene unclear. Germline values: CDR1 SGHKS, CDR2 YYEKEE (reference sequence). The CDR3 extends over 13 amino acids. The ends were cut back, 0 bases at V and 1 base at J, with 4 bases in the middle. In DNA form, the CDR3 reads TGTGCCAGCAGCTTGGGGGAGAACACTGAAGCTTTCTTT. This sequence encodes CASSLGENTEAFF.

In its sample, this clone was seen once. This chain uses TRBV5-6 with TRBJ1-5; D uncertain. This CDR3 has 16 residues. The ends were cut back, 0 bases at V and 0 bases at J, with 10 bases in the middle. Germline loops: CDR1 SGHDT, CDR2 YYEEEE. CDR3 DNA sequence: TGTGCCAGCAGCTTGGGTTTCACAGATAGCAATCAGCCCCAGCATTTT. This gives the protein CASSLGFTDSNQPQHF.

CDR3 bases: TGTGCCTGGAGTCAAGGGGGTAGGACTAATGAAAAACTGTTTTTT. This codes for CAWSQGGRTNEKLFF. The chain carries TRBV30 and TRBJ1-4; the D gene is possibly TRBD1 (6 bases). V lost 2 bases to trimming and J lost 2 bases, with 12 bases between them. The CDR3 spans 15 residues. Germline CDR1 is GTSNPN and CDR2 is SVGIG (reference sequence).

The V gene is TRBV7-9, the J gene TRBJ1-1; D not resolved. V shed 5 bases and J shed 0 bases, with 13 bases lying between them. Per germline, CDR1 SEHNR and CDR2 FQNEAQ (reference sequence). The CDR3 spans 15 residues. CDR3 region: CASSNHGALNTEAFF. Here the CDR3 DNA reads TGTGCCAGCAGCAACCACGGAGCCCTGAACACTGAAGCTTTCTTT. The full variable domain, with the rest looked up from reference TRBV7-9 and TRBJ1-1, is DTGVSQNPRHKITKRGQNVTFRCDPISEHNRLYWYRQTLGQGPEFLTYFQNEAQLEKSRLLSDRFSAERPKGSFSTLEIQRTEQGDSAMYLCASSNHGALNTEAFFGQGTRLTVV.

This chain links TRBV9 with TRBJ2-5; 7 bases fit TRBD2. The germline CDR1 and CDR2 sequences are SGDLS and YYNGEE. V trimming: 4 bases; J trimming: 5 bases; junction bases outside the gene matches: 11. The CDR3 is 15 residues long. As DNA, the CDR3 is TGTGCCAGCAGCACCCGTGGTAGCGGGCGGGAGACCCAGTACTTC. It is translated as CASSTRGSGRETQYF.

This clone was seen once. The genes are TRBV19 and TRBJ2-5; D may be TRBD1 or TRBD2 (5 bases each). The germline gives CDR1 LNHDA, CDR2 SQIVND (reference sequence). Trimming took off 9 bases at V and 6 bases at J, with 20 bases between the two ends. This CDR3 contains 14 residues. Here the CDR3 reads CASSSSGTIKTQYF. The DNA of the CDR3 is TGTGCCAGCAGCTCCTCAGGGACCATCAAGACCCAGTACTTC.

The chain uses TRBV11-3 and TRBJ1-4; 8 nucleotides line up with TRBD1. The CDR3 runs to 15 residues. CDR1 is SGHNT and CDR2 is YENEEA in the germline V gene. The junction had 2 bases not matched to a gene; V was cut back by 1 base and J by 4 bases. This CDR3 reads CASSLGTGNNEKLFF. In nucleotides, the CDR3 is TGTGCCAGCAGCTTAGGGACAGGGAATAATGAAAAACTGTTTTTT.

The chain employs TRBV6-1 and TRBJ2-1, with D possibly matching TRBD2 (5 bases). Germline CDR1 and CDR2: MNHNS and SASEGT. This CDR3 is 13 amino acids long. Trimming took 3 bases from V and 8 from J, leaving 11 bases between them. CDR3 in DNA: TGTGCCAGCAGTGAGACCCTAGCAGATGAGCAGTTCTTC. This translates into CASSETLADEQFF.

This clone was seen only once. The chain is built from TRBV5-6 and TRBJ1-1; a weak D match, TRBD1 (5 bases). CDR1 is SGHDT, CDR2 YYEEEE, per germline. The CDR3 length is 14 residues. Trimming took off 7 bases at V and 3 bases at J, with 16 bases between the two ends. The CDR3, as DNA: TGTGCCAGCGGCCCTGTTGGCAGGGACACTGAAGCTTTCTTT. Translated: CASGPVGRDTEAFF.

The chain recombines TRBV6-4 with TRBJ1-1; D remains unclear. The V end was cut by 6 bases, the J end by 1 base, with 9 bases between. CDR1 is MRHNA, CDR2 SNTAGT, per germline. The CDR3 extends over 13 amino acids. The CDR3 bases are TGTGCCAGCAGCTACCGGGCGAACACTGAAGCTTTCTTT. Its protein product is CASSYRANTEAFF.

The chain carries TRBV19 and TRBJ1-5, with D uncertain. CDR1 LNHDA and CDR2 SQIVND come from the germline V gene (reference sequence). This CDR3 spans 14 amino acids. Trimming shortened V by 3 bases and J by 6 bases, and 12 bases separated the two germline ends. CDR3 bases: TGTGCCAGTAGTATCGACGAGAGGAGTCAGCCCCAGCATTTT. Protein: CASSIDERSQPQHF.

This clone was picked up one time. V usage is TRBV15 and J usage is TRBJ2-5, with D tentatively TRBD1 (6 bases). Germline CDR1 is LNHNV and CDR2 is YYDKDF (reference sequence). The V and J ends lost 6 bases and 5 bases respectively, with 16 bases between them. This CDR3 is 14 amino acids long. This CDR3 is CATRPGDFGETQYF. Written as DNA, the CDR3 is TGTGCCACCAGGCCAGGGGATTTCGGGGAGACCCAGTACTTC.

The chain uses TRBV29-1 and TRBJ1-2; D uncertain. The CDR3 totals 13 residues. Germline CDR1 and CDR2: SQVTM and ANQGSEA. Trimming stripped 3 bases from V and 2 bases from J, with 10 bases between. The CDR3 DNA reads TGCAGCGTTGACAGTACGGCCAACTATGGCTACACCTTC. Protein: CSVDSTANYGYTF. The whole variable domain, filled in from reference TRBV29-1 and TRBJ1-2, reads SAVISQKPSRDICQRGTSLTIQCQVDSQVTMMFWYRQQPGQSLTLIATANQGSEATYESGFVIDKFPISRPNLTFSTLTVSNMSPEDSSIYLCSVDSTANYGYTFGSGTRLTVV.